The 18 T cell receptor beta chains below were found in one sample sequenced in a study of shared clonotypes between healthy human individuals. Libraries were prepared by immunoSEQ multiplex PCR; TCRdb keeps only in-frame clonotypes and omits some of them. The table shows 2 million to 2.5 million clones, with around 95% occurring only once. The sample taken for sequencing was naive CD4+ T cells sorted from blood. As to subset: CD45RA+ positively selected. The receptors stem from a man aged 18 to 29 in good health.

The rearrangement uses TRBV9 and TRBJ2-2; the match to TRBD2 covers 7 bases. In germline, CDR1 is SGDLS, CDR2 YYNGEE. The J segment lost 7 bases and the V segment lost 4 bases, leaving 7 bases of the junction unmatched. CDR3 length: 14 residues. The CDR3 here is CASSTRLAGGELFF. The CDR3 DNA is TGTGCCAGCAGCACTCGACTAGCCGGCGGGGAGCTGTTTTTT.

The chain employs TRBV18 and TRBJ2-3, with D possibly being TRBD2 (5 bases). The CDR3 is 15 residues long. Between the trimmed V and J ends, which lost 3 bases and 5 bases, there was a span of 15 bases. CDR1 and CDR2 (germline): KGHSH, LQKENI. Here the CDR3 reads CASSPEAPLEDTQYF. The CDR3 coding sequence is TGTGCCAGCTCACCGGAGGCCCCCCTAGAAGATACGCAGTATTTT.

The chain combines TRBV25-1 with TRBJ1-5; D perhaps matches TRBD1 (5 bases). Germline CDR1 MGHDK, CDR2 SYGVNS. The CDR3 loop spans 13 amino acids. V was pared by 3 bases and J by 7 bases, with 10 bases between. The CDR3 sequence is CASSDRVDQPQHF. DNA of the CDR3: TGTGCCAGCAGTGACAGGGTGGACCAGCCCCAGCATTTT.

The chain is built from TRBV5-1 and TRBJ2-1, with 7 bases that match TRBD2. In germline, CDR1 is SGHRS, CDR2 YFSETQ. The V and J ends lost 4 bases and 4 bases, in that order; junction bases with no gene match: 20. The CDR3 is 19 residues long. As DNA, the CDR3 is TGCGCCAGCAGCCTGCCGGGACTAACTTCCCCCTTGAGGTACAATGAGCAGTTCTTC. Its translation is CASSLPGLTSPLRYNEQFF.

The V gene is TRBV4-3, the J gene TRBJ2-2; D is undetermined. Per the germline V gene, CDR1 is LGHNA and CDR2 is YSLEER. V was shortened by 4 bases and J by 6 bases, with 18 bases between the two germline ends. The CDR3 length is 16 residues. The CDR3 is CASSRDPGRSPGELFF. The CDR3 coding sequence is TGCGCCAGCAGCCGCGACCCCGGACGGAGCCCCGGGGAGCTGTTTTTT.

The V gene is TRBV19, the J gene TRBJ2-2; no reliable D call. The CDR3 spans 14 residues. V was pared by 1 base and J by 6 bases, with 9 bases between. Germline V gene lookup returns CDR1 LNHDA and CDR2 SQIVND (reference sequence). The CDR3 DNA reads as TGTGCCAGTAGTATAGTGTCGGACGCCGGGGAGCTGTTTTTT. Its protein product is CASSIVSDAGELFF.

V gene TRBV7-9 combines with J gene TRBJ2-5, with TRBD1 matching 9 bases. This CDR3 is built from 15 residues. J was trimmed by 5 bases and V by 5 bases; bases with no gene match: 9. Germline loops: CDR1 SEHNR, CDR2 FQNEAQ (reference sequence). The CDR3 here is CASSRGTGTPETQYF. CDR3 sequence (DNA): TGTGCCAGCAGCCGCGGGACAGGGACCCCTGAGACCCAGTACTTC.

The chain recombines TRBV5-6 with TRBJ2-3; weak D call: TRBD2 (5 bases). This CDR3 contains 15 residues. Trimming pared 4 bases from V and 1 base from J, leaving 13 bases between. In germline, CDR1 is SGHDT, CDR2 YYEEEE. The CDR3: CASSLRGGRTDTQYF. The CDR3 nucleotides read TGTGCCAGCAGCCTCCGCGGCGGGCGCACAGATACGCAGTATTTT.

The J gene is TRBJ2-5, the V gene TRBV7-9, with TRBD1 as a possible D gene (5 bases). The CDR3 has 15 residues. Germline-derived CDR1 and CDR2 are SEHNR and FQNEAQ (reference sequence). The V end was cut by 5 bases, the J end by 5 bases, with 18 bases between. CDR3 protein: CASSVLLAGQETQYF. The CDR3 DNA sequence: TGTGCCAGCAGCGTCCTCCTCGCAGGGCAGGAGACCCAGTACTTC. Based on the CDR3 plus reference TRBV7-9 and TRBJ2-5, the full variable domain is DTGVSQNPRHKITKRGQNVTFRCDPISEHNRLYWYRQTLGQGPEFLTYFQNEAQLEKSRLLSDRFSAERPKGSFSTLEIQRTEQGDSAMYLCASSVLLAGQETQYFGPGTRLLVL.

This chain links TRBV11-2 with TRBJ1-2; possibly TRBD1 for D (6 bases). Deletions cut 4 bases from V and 2 bases from J, with 11 bases between. This CDR3 spans 14 amino acids. Germline CDR1 SGHAT, CDR2 FQNNGV. The CDR3 nucleotides read TGTGCCAGCAGCTACACGGACAGCAACTATGGCTACACCTTC. Translated, it gives CASSYTDSNYGYTF.

Only a few counts were recorded for this clone. This rearrangement joins TRBV21-1 to TRBJ1-2; TRBD1, the D gene given by the table, was not confirmed from the DNA. TRBV21-1 is flagged as a pseudogene. This CDR3 comprises 13 residues. CDR3 amino acids: CASRRQGTRGYTF. Here the CDR3 DNA reads TGTGCCAGCAGACGACAGGGGACTCGTGGCTACACCTTC.

A note on this clone: Other DNA sequences in this specimen translate into the identical CDR3. Here the CDR3 DNA reads TGCAGTGCTCTCAGGGGGGATACGCAGTATTTT. Its protein is CSALRGDTQYF. The rearrangement links TRBV20-1 to TRBJ2-3, with 7 bases lining up with TRBD1. The trim removed 5 bases at V and 6 bases at J, leaving 2 bases unmatched. Germline loops: CDR1 DFQATT, CDR2 SNEGSKA (reference sequence). The CDR3 extends over 11 amino acids.

This chain connects TRBV10-3 to TRBJ1-5; D gene unclear. Trimming shortened V by 7 bases and J by 5 bases, and 9 bases separated the two germline ends. Per germline, CDR1 ENHRY and CDR2 SYGVKD. CDR3 length equals 12 residues. CDR3 sequence: CAIKQPDQPQHF. The CDR3 DNA reads TGTGCCATCAAACAGCCGGATCAGCCCCAGCATTTT.

CDR3 nucleotide sequence: TGCGCCAGCAGTGAGTACCCCAGCGGGCAGTATTTT. This encodes CASSEYPSGQYF. V gene TRBV10-1 combines with J gene TRBJ2-3; a possible D gene is TRBD2 (5 bases). V was pared by 1 base and J by 11 bases, with 10 bases between. Germline CDR1 and CDR2: WNHNN and SYGVQD (reference sequence). The CDR3 runs 12 residues.

This clone was seen a single time. This chain joins TRBV4-1 and TRBJ2-2, with 12 bases identical to TRBD2. CDR3 size: 17 residues. The germline V gene has CDR1 MGHRA and CDR2 YSYEKL. Trimming cost V 2 bases and J 4 bases; bases outside gene matches: 5. CDR3: CASSQTSGRLGTGELFF. The DNA of the CDR3 is TGCGCCAGCAGCCAAACTAGCGGGAGGTTGGGCACCGGGGAGCTGTTTTTT.

V is TRBV6-1 and J is TRBJ1-1; D might be TRBD1 (5 bases). Germline V gives CDR1 MNHNS, CDR2 SASEGT. V was trimmed by 4 bases and J by 3 bases, leaving 9 bases between them. The CDR3 runs 13 residues. CDR3 amino acids: CASSVRGHTEAFF. The CDR3 DNA follows: TGTGCCAGCAGTGTGAGGGGTCACACTGAAGCTTTCTTT.

V gene TRBV28 combines with J gene TRBJ1-6, with D unclear. This CDR3 is 13 amino acids long. Deletions cut 5 bases from V and 7 bases from J, with 9 bases between. Germline CDR1 reads MDHEN; CDR2 reads SYDVKM. The CDR3 DNA reads TGTGCCAGCAGTGGGGATGGGAATTCACCCCTCCACTTT. Encoded protein: CASSGDGNSPLHF.

This chain joins TRBV4-3 and TRBJ2-2; 7 bases are shared with TRBD2. The ends lost 4 bases at V and 5 bases at J; junction bases unmatched: 7. Per germline, CDR1 LGHNA and CDR2 YSLEER. The CDR3 has 15 amino acids. In nucleotides, the CDR3 is TGCGCCAGCAGCCCGGGAGGCGTAGTTACCGGGGAGCTGTTTTTT. Protein sequence: CASSPGGVVTGELFF.